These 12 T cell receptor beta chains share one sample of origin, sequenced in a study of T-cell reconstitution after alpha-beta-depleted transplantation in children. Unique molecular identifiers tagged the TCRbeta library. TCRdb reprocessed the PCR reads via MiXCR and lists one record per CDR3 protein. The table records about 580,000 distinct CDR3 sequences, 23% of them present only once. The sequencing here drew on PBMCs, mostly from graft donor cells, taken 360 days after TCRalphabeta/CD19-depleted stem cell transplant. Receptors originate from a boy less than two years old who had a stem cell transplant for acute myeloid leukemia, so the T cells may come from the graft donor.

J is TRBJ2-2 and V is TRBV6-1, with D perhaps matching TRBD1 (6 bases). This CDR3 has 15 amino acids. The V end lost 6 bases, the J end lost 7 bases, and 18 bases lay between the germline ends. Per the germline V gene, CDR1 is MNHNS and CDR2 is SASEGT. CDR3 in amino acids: CASSQKQGLVGELFF. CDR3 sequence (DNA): TGTGCCAGCAGCCAAAAACAGGGCTTGGTCGGGGAGCTGTTTTTT.

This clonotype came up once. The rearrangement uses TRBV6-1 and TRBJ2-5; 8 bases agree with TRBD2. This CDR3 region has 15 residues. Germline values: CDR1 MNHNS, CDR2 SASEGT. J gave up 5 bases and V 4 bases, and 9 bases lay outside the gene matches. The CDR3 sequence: CASSAMTERGETQYF. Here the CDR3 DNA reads TGTGCCAGCAGTGCGATGACCGAGCGGGGGGAGACCCAGTACTTC.

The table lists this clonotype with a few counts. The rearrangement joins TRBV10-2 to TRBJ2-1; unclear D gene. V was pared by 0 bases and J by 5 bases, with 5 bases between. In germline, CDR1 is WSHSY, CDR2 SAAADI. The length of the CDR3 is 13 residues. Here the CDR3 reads CASSESGDNEQFF. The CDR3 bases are TGCGCCAGCAGTGAGTCGGGCGACAATGAGCAGTTCTTC.

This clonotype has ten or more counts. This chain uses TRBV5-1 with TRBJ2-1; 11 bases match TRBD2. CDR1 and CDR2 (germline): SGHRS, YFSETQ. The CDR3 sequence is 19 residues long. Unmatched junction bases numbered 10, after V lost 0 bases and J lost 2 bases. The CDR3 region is CASSLGLAGGRDPYNEQFF. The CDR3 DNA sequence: TGCGCCAGCAGCTTGGGATTAGCGGGGGGGCGAGACCCCTACAATGAGCAGTTCTTC.

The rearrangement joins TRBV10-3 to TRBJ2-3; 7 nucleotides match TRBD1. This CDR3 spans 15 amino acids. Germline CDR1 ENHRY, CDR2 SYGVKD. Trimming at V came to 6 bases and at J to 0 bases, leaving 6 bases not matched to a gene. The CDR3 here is CAISTGAGSTDTQYF. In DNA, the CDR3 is TGTGCCATCAGCACAGGGGCGGGTAGCACAGATACGCAGTATTTT.

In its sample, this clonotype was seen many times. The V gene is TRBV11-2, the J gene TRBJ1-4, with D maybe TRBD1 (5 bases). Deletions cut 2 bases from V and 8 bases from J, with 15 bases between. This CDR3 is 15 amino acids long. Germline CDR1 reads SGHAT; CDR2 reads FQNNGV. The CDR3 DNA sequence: TGTGCCAGCAGCTTACAGGGACCAGTAGGGGAAAAACTGTTTTTT. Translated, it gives CASSLQGPVGEKLFF.

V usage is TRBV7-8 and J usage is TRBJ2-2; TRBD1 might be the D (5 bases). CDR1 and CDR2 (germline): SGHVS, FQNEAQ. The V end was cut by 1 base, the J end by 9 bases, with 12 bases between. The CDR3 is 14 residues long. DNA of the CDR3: TGTGCCAGCAGCTTAGGAAGATCAGGGAGGGAGCTGTTTTTT. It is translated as CASSLGRSGRELFF.

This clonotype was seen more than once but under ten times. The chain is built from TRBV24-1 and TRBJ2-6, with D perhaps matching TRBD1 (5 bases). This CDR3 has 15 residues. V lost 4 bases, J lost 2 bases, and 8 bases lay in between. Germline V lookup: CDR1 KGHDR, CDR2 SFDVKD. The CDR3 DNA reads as TGTGCCACCAGTGAAGGGGTCCCTGGGGCCAACGTCCTGACTTTC. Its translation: CATSEGVPGANVLTF.

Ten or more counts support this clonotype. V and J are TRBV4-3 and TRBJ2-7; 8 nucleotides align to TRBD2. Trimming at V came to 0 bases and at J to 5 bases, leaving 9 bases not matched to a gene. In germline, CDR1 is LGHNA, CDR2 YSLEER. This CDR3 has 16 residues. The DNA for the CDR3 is TGCGCCAGCAGCCAAGATCGGGGGGGCGAATCGGACGAGCAGTACTTC. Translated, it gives CASSQDRGGESDEQYF.

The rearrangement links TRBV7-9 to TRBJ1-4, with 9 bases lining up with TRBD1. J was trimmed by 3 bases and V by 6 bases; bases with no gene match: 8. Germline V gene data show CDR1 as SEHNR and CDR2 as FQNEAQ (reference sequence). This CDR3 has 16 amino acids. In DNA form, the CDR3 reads TGTGCCAGCAGACAAGGGACAGGGCTATCTAATGAAAAACTGTTTTTT. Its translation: CASRQGTGLSNEKLFF.

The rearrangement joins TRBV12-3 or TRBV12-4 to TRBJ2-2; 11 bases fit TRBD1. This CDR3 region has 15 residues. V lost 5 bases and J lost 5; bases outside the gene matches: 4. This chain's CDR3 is CASSRDRGNTGELFF. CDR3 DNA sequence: TGTGCCAGCAGTCGGGACAGGGGGAATACCGGGGAGCTGTTTTTT.

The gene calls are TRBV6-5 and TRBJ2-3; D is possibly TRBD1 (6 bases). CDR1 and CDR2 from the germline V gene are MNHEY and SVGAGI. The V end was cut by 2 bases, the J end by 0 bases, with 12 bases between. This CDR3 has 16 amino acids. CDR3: CASSYTFGQSTDTQYF. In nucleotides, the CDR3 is TGTGCCAGCAGTTACACTTTCGGACAGAGCACAGATACGCAGTATTTT.